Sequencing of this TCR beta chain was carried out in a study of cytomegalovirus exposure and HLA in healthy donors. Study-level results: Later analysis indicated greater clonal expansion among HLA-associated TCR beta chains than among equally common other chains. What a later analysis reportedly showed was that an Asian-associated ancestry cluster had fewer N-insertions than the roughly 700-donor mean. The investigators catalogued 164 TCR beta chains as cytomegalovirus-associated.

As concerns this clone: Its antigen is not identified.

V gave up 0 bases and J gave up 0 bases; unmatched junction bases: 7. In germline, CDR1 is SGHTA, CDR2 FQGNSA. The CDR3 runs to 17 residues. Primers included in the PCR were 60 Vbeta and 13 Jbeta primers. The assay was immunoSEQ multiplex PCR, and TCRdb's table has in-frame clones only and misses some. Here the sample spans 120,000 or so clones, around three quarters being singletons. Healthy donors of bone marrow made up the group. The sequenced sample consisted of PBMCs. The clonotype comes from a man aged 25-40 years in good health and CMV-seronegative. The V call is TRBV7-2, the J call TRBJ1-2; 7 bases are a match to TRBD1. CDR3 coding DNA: TGTGCCAGCAGCTTAGCGGGGATCAGGGGGACTAACTATGGCTACACCTTC. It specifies CASSLAGIRGTNYGYTF.